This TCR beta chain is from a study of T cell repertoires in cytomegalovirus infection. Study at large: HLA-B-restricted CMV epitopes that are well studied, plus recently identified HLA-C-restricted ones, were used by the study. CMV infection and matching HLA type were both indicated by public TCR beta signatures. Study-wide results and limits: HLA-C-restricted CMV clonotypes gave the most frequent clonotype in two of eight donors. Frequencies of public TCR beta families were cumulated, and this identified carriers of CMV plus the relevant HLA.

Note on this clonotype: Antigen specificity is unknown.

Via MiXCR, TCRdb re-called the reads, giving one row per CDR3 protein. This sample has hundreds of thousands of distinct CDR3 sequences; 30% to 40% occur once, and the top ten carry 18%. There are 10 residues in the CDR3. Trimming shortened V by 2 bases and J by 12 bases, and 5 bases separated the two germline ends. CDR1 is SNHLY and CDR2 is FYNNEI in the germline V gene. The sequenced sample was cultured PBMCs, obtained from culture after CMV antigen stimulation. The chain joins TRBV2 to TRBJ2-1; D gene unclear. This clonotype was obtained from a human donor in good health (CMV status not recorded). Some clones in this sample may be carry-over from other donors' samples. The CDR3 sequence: CASSEWVQFF. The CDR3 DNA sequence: TGTGCCAGCAGTGAATGGGTGCAGTTCTTC.